The clone carrying this T cell receptor (beta chain) appeared many times. The data were obtained in a study of Graves' ophthalmopathy and Graves' hyperthyroidism. TCR beta CDR3 regions were amplified from RNA transcripts. The workflow started with a first-round RT-PCR run with HTBI primers and then moved on to a second-round multiplex PCR. TCRdb called the multiplex PCR reads again in MiXCR, with one record for every CDR3 protein. The sample contains around 340,000 distinct CDR3 sequences, about a sixth of which appear only once. Sequencing input: peripheral blood. The source is an adult man with Graves' ophthalmopathy.

The CDR3 DNA reads as TGTGCCATCAGTTTAGGGGAGGGCAATCAGCCCCAGCATTTT. Encoded protein: CAISLGEGNQPQHF. The chain has TRBV10-3 and TRBJ1-5; D is perhaps TRBD1 (5 bases). CDR1 is ENHRY, CDR2 SYGVKD, per germline. Trimming took 5 bases from V and 2 from J, leaving 10 bases between them. The CDR3 is made up of 14 amino acids.